This is a list of T cell receptor beta chains from one sample in a study of T cell responses to AZD1222 COVID-19 vaccine. Sequencing used immunoSEQ multiplex PCR; TCRdb keeps in-frame clones, though not all of them. The sample lists 85,000 to 130,000 clones, 80% to 90% occurring once. The sample here was peripheral blood, taken on day 0 of AZD1222 vaccination. These receptor sequences come from an adult in good health. Both conserved end residues are part of each CDR3.

V gene: TRBV5-6
J gene: TRBJ1-2
CDR3 protein: CASRRTGDYGYTF

V gene: TRBV6-2/TRBV6-3
J gene: TRBJ1-1
CDR3 protein: CASSKGTEAFF

V gene: TRBV19
J gene: TRBJ2-3
CDR3 protein: CASKSMRGMTQYF

V gene: TRBV24-1
J gene: TRBJ2-1
CDR3 protein: CATSAVLAGGFNEQFF

V gene: TRBV24-1
J gene: TRBJ2-2
CDR3 protein: CATSAAGSTGELFF

V gene: TRBV27
J gene: TRBJ1-2
CDR3 protein: CASRDPPGGYTF

V gene: TRBV7-5
J gene: TRBJ2-4
CDR3 protein: CVRSSGVTGGLRAKNIQYF

V gene: TRBV29-1
J gene: TRBJ2-5
CDR3 protein: CSVAPQGKETQYF

V gene: TRBV11-2
J gene: TRBJ1-4
CDR3 protein: CASSLGLTGGNEKLFF

V gene: TRBV4-3
J gene: TRBJ1-2
CDR3 protein: CASRFGVGRFDGYTF

V gene: TRBV6-6
J gene: TRBJ2-2
CDR3 protein: CASRGQGRTGELFF

V gene: TRBV7-3
J gene: TRBJ2-1
CDR3 protein: CASSLSASTEQFF

V gene: TRBV4-3
J gene: TRBJ2-2
CDR3 protein: CASGRGNTGELFF

V gene: TRBV6-2/TRBV6-3
J gene: TRBJ1-1
CDR3 protein: CASSYLRASTEAFF

V gene: TRBV3-1/TRBV3-2
J gene: TRBJ2-3
CDR3 protein: CASSPSGPGTQYF

V gene: TRBV25-1
J gene: TRBJ2-6
CDR3 protein: CASSAQGARTGANVLTF

V gene: TRBV5-1
J gene: TRBJ2-7
CDR3 protein: CASSLRDEQYF

V gene: TRBV7-2
J gene: TRBJ2-2
CDR3 protein: CASSSTSGAGGELFF

V gene: TRBV6-6
J gene: TRBJ1-1
CDR3 protein: CASSYGHPNTEAFF

V gene: TRBV6-5
J gene: TRBJ1-2
CDR3 protein: CASRRSPWEGYTF

V gene: TRBV2
J gene: TRBJ1-6
CDR3 protein: CASSGDRGLSPLHF

V gene: TRBV6-2/TRBV6-3
J gene: TRBJ1-1
CDR3 protein: CASSEDRGVTEAFF

V gene: TRBV29-1
J gene: TRBJ1-3
CDR3 protein: CSVARSGNTIYF

V gene: TRBV6-5
J gene: TRBJ1-1
CDR3 protein: CASSPNTEAFF

V gene: TRBV27
J gene: TRBJ2-5
CDR3 protein: CASSQHPRAEGLYQETQYF

V gene: TRBV4-2
J gene: TRBJ1-4
CDR3 protein: CASSQDLLTGGAWEKLFF

V gene: TRBV5-5
J gene: TRBJ1-3
CDR3 protein: CASSQNPGQGSPGNTIYF

V gene: TRBV15
J gene: TRBJ2-4
CDR3 protein: CATSREQFIAKNIQYF

V gene: TRBV4-3
J gene: TRBJ1-1
CDR3 protein: CASSQVVNTEAFF

V gene: TRBV12-3/TRBV12-4
J gene: TRBJ1-2
CDR3 protein: CASSFRGRYTF

V gene: TRBV6-5
J gene: TRBJ1-2
CDR3 protein: CASSPTGDYGYTF

V gene: TRBV6-2/TRBV6-3
J gene: TRBJ1-1
CDR3 protein: CASSYSSYTEAFF

V gene: TRBV7-7
J gene: TRBJ2-5
CDR3 protein: CASSLDAGETQYF

V gene: TRBV19
J gene: TRBJ2-5
CDR3 protein: CASSIWTGPNGGETQYF

V gene: TRBV7-2
J gene: TRBJ2-4
CDR3 protein: CASSLVPQGRSQNIQYF

V gene: TRBV7-6
J gene: TRBJ1-2
CDR3 protein: CASSPRDRDFSYGYTF

V gene: TRBV28
J gene: TRBJ1-3
CDR3 protein: CASSLGGGAGYTIYF

V gene: TRBV5-4
J gene: TRBJ2-6
CDR3 protein: CASSLSGVAGANVLTF

V gene: TRBV5-1
J gene: TRBJ2-7
CDR3 protein: CASSLVGGTYEQYF

V gene: TRBV7-2
J gene: TRBJ2-2
CDR3 protein: CASSFIAGETGELFF

V gene: TRBV27
J gene: TRBJ1-4
CDR3 protein: CASSLSRPLMGEKLFF

V gene: TRBV5-8
J gene: TRBJ1-2
CDR3 protein: CASSSDRGHRSYGYTF

V gene: TRBV11-1
J gene: TRBJ2-1
CDR3 protein: CASSKEETWAYNEQFF

V gene: TRBV6-5
J gene: TRBJ1-5
CDR3 protein: CASAGFQPQHF

V gene: TRBV7-9
J gene: TRBJ1-6
CDR3 protein: CASSLVRGAGSPLHF

V gene: TRBV7-2
J gene: TRBJ2-2
CDR3 protein: CASSRTSGVTGELFF

V gene: TRBV2
J gene: TRBJ2-1
CDR3 protein: CASSESSGGATYNEQFF

V gene: TRBV12-3/TRBV12-4
J gene: TRBJ2-1
CDR3 protein: CASSPTTRGTQFF

V gene: TRBV5-1
J gene: TRBJ1-3
CDR3 protein: CASSLTTSGNTIYF